These 14 T cell receptor beta chains share one sample of origin, sequenced in a study of blood T cell repertoires in COVID-19 (dated by TCRdb to 2020 to 2022). Libraries came from the immunoSEQ multiplex PCR assay. The clones in this table, taken by TCRdb from immuneACCESS, are in-frame only. Not every clone is retained; where verified, under half of the shortfall comes from an unresolved V gene, and the cause of the rest is unknown. This sample holds some 90,000 clones; around 90% were observed only once. Roughly 2.1% of the sample rests with the top ten. Sequencing was carried out using peripheral blood. The receptors shown here come from a man aged 45-65 years with acute or convalescent COVID-19.

V and J are TRBV4-1 and TRBJ2-7; the D is unclear. CDR1 is MGHRA and CDR2 is YSYEKL in the germline V gene. The V end lost 1 base, the J end lost 0 bases, and 16 bases lay between the germline ends. The length of the CDR3 is 17 residues. The CDR3 sequence: CASSQVALPDNSYEQYF. DNA of the CDR3: TGCGCCAGCAGCCAAGTCGCCCTCCCAGACAACTCCTACGAGCAGTACTTC.

This clone has a single count. The genes are TRBV3-1 (or the pseudogene TRBV3-2) and TRBJ1-2; 8 bases are a match to TRBD1. Germline CDR1 LGHDT, CDR2 YNNKEL (reference sequence). The CDR3 spans 14 residues. V lost 2 bases, J lost 6 bases, and 5 bases stayed unmatched. The CDR3 loop reads CASSQSGGWDGYTF. The CDR3 nucleotides are TGTGCCAGCAGCCAATCAGGGGGCTGGGATGGCTACACCTTC.

This chain connects TRBV3-1 (or the pseudogene TRBV3-2) to TRBJ1-5, with D uncertain. In germline, CDR1 is LGHDT, CDR2 YNNKEL (reference sequence). Trimming stripped 2 bases from V and 5 bases from J, with 7 bases between. CDR3 length: 13 residues. The CDR3 DNA reads TGTGCCAGCAGCCAATCATTAGATCAGCCCCAGCATTTT. Translation gives CASSQSLDQPQHF.

V gene TRBV6-2 or TRBV6-3 combines with J gene TRBJ2-3; TRBD2 matches at 13 bases. The CDR3 totals 16 residues. Germline V gene data show CDR1 as MNHEY and CDR2 as SVGEGT. Trimming took 5 bases from V and 7 from J; bases not matched to a gene: 9. The CDR3 nucleotides read TGTGCCAGCAGTAGGACTAGCGGGGGCCTAACATATACGCAGTATTTT. Protein sequence: CASSRTSGGLTYTQYF.

This clone was picked up a small number of times. The chain uses TRBV5-5 and TRBJ1-4; TRBD1 matches 9 bases. This CDR3 contains 15 residues. Looked up from germline, CDR1 is SGHKS and CDR2 is YYEKEE (reference sequence). V lost 4 bases and J lost 6; bases outside the gene matches: 7. DNA for the CDR3: TGTGCCAGCAGCGCGGGACAGGGTCCGGATGAAAAACTGTTTTTT. This translates into CASSAGQGPDEKLFF.

The rearrangement uses TRBV5-1 and TRBJ1-1, with D maybe TRBD1 (6 bases). CDR1 SGHRS and CDR2 YFSETQ come from the germline V gene. V lost 0 bases, J lost 0 bases, and 12 bases lay in between. The CDR3 runs to 16 residues. CDR3: CASSLGGGTLNTEAFF. The CDR3 DNA follows: TGCGCCAGCAGCTTGGGTGGGGGCACTTTGAACACTGAAGCTTTCTTT.

The CDR3 DNA reads TGTGCCAGCTCACCCCTAAATGAGCAGTTCTTC. Amino acids: CASSPLNEQFF. The rearrangement joins TRBV18 to TRBJ2-1; D not resolved. With 3 bases removed from V and 7 bases from J, the gap between germline ends came to 4 bases. The CDR3 runs to 11 residues. Germline V gives CDR1 KGHSH, CDR2 LQKENI.

This clone was recorded only once. The CDR3 protein is CASRLSGRYYEQYF. CDR3 DNA: TGTGCCAGCAGACTTAGCGGGAGATACTACGAGCAGTACTTC. The chain uses TRBV11-2 and TRBJ2-7; 9 nucleotides align to TRBD2. V was clipped by 6 bases and J by 3 bases; unmatched bases: 6. The CDR3 is made up of 14 amino acids. Germline V gene sequence: CDR1 SGHAT, CDR2 FQNNGV.

The V call is TRBV19, the J call TRBJ2-3; 13 bases map to TRBD2. After removal of 7 bases from V and 0 bases from J, the junction contained 4 bases not matched to a gene. The CDR3 runs to 16 residues. Per the germline V gene, CDR1 is LNHDA and CDR2 is SQIVND (reference sequence). The CDR3 is CASTPLAGGSTDTQYF. The CDR3 nucleotides are TGTGCCAGTACTCCACTAGCGGGAGGGAGCACAGATACGCAGTATTTT.

The V gene is TRBV4-1, the J gene TRBJ2-7, with TRBD1 matching 9 bases. The CDR3 sequence is 14 residues long. V shed 4 bases, J shed 3 bases, and the junction held 4 bases outside the gene matches. Germline V gene data show CDR1 as MGHRA and CDR2 as YSYEKL. This CDR3 is CASSPSGQGYEQYF. In DNA, the CDR3 is TGCGCCAGCAGCCCATCGGGACAGGGCTACGAGCAGTACTTC.

This clone was seen more than once but under ten times. This chain connects TRBV6-1 to TRBJ1-6; possible D gene TRBD1, 5 bases. Trimming took off 3 bases at V and 7 bases at J, with 10 bases between the two ends. The germline gives CDR1 MNHNS, CDR2 SASEGT. The CDR3 loop spans 14 amino acids. CDR3 amino acids: CASSDGGGNSPLHF. The CDR3 bases are TGTGCCAGCAGTGACGGGGGTGGAAATTCACCCCTCCACTTT.

This chain uses TRBV29-1 with TRBJ2-5; TRBD2 agrees at 10 bases. The CDR3 has 15 amino acids. The junction had 12 bases not matched to a gene; V was cut back by 6 bases and J by 5 bases. Per germline, CDR1 SQVTM and CDR2 ANQGSEA. CDR3 protein: CSVTLAGGVVETQYF. CDR3 nucleotide sequence: TGCAGCGTCACTTTAGCGGGGGGAGTTGTGGAGACCCAGTACTTC.

This rearrangement joins TRBV6-2 or TRBV6-3 to TRBJ1-5; 9 positions match TRBD1. V trimming: 5 bases; J trimming: 2 bases; junction bases outside the gene matches: 7. This CDR3 spans 16 amino acids. Germline assignment: CDR1 MNHEY and CDR2 SVGEGT. The CDR3: CASSPRDRAGNQPQHF. The CDR3, as DNA: TGTGCCAGCAGTCCCCGGGACAGGGCTGGCAATCAGCCCCAGCATTTT.

The gene calls are TRBV7-9 and TRBJ1-1, with 7 positions matching TRBD1. There are 16 residues in the CDR3. Germline lookup yields CDR1 SEHNR and CDR2 FQNEAQ (reference sequence). Unmatched junction bases numbered 10, after V lost 5 bases and J lost 1 base. DNA for the CDR3: TGTGCCAGCAGCCCGCGACAGGGCGAGTGGAACACTGAAGCTTTCTTT. Its protein is CASSPRQGEWNTEAFF.